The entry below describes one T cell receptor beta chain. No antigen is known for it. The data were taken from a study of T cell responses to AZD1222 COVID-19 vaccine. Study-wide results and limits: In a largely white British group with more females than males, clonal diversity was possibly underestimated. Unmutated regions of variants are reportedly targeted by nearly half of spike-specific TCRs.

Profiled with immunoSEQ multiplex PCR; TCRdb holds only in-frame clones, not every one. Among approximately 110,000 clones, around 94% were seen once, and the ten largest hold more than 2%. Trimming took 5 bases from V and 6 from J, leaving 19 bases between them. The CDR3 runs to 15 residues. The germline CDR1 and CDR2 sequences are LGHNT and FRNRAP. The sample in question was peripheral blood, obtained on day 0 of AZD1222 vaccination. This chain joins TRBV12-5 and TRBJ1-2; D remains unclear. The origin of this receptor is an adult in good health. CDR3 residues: CASGPRIENLNGYTF. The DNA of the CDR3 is TGTGCTAGTGGTCCCCGGATAGAAAATTTAAATGGCTACACCTTC.